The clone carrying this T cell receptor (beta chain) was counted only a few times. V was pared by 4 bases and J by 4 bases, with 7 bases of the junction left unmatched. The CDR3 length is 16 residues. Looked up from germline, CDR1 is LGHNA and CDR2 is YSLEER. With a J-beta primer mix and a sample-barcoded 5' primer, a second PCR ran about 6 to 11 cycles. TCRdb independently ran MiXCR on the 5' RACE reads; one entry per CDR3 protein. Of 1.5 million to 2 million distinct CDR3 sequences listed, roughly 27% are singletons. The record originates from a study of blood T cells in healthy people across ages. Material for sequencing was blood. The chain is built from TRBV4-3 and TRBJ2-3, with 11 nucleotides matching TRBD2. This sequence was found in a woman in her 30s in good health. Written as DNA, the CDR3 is TGCGCCAGCAGCCTCCTAGCGGGAGGTACCGCAGATACGCAGTATTTT. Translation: CASSLLAGGTADTQYF.